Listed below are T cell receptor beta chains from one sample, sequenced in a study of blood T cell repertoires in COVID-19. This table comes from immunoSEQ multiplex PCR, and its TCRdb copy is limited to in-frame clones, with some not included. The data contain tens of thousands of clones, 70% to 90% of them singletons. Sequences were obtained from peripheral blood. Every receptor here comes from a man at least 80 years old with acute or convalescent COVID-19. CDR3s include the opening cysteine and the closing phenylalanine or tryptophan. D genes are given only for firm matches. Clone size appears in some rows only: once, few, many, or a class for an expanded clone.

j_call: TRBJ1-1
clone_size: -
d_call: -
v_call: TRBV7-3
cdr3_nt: TGTGCCAGCAGCCCCACAGGCTCCCCAATGAACACTGAAGCTTTCTTT
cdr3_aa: CASSPTGSPMNTEAFF

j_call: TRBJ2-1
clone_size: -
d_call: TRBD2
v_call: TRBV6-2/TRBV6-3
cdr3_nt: TGTGCCAGCAGTTACGAAACGGGGGGGCCGATACGGAATGAGCAGTTCTTC
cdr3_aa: CASSYETGGPIRNEQFF

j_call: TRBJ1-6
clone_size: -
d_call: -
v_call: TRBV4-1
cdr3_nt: TGCGCCAGCAGCCAAGATGGGACGGCGGGATATTCACCCCTCCACTTT
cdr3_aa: CASSQDGTAGYSPLHF

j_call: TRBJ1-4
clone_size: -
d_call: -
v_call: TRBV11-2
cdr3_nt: TGTGCCAGCGGTTCGGGCAGGGGAAAAGAAAAACTGTTTTTT
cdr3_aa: CASGSGRGKEKLFF

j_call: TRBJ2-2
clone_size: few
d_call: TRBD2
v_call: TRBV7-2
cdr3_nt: TGTGCCAGCAGCCTACTAGCGGGGGGGAACACCGGGGAGCTGTTTTTT
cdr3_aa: CASSLLAGGNTGELFF

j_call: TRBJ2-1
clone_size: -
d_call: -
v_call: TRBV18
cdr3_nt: TGTGCCAGCTCACCCACCTCGGGACTTATGGAGCAGTTCTTC
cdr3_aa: CASSPTSGLMEQFF

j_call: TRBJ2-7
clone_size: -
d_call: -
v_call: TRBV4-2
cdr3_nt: TGTGCCAGCAGCCGGGAGGCAGGTTACAACGAGCAGTACTTC
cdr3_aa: CASSREAGYNEQYF

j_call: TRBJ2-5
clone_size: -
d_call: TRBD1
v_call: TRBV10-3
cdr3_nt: TGTGCCATCAACAGGGGTGGGGGAGAGACCCAGTACTTC
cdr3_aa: CAINRGGGETQYF

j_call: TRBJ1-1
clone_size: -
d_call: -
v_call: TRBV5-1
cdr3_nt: TGCGCCAGCTCCTCGACGGCGGACACTGAAGCTTTCTTT
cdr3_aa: CASSSTADTEAFF

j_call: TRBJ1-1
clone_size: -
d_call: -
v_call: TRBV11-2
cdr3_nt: TGTGCCAGCAGCTCCCGGGAGAACACTGAAGCTTTCTTT
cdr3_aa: CASSSRENTEAFF

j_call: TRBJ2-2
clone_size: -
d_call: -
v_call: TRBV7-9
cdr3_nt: TGTGCCAGCAGCCGAGAGACGAACACCGGGGAGCTGTTTTTT
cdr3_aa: CASSRETNTGELFF

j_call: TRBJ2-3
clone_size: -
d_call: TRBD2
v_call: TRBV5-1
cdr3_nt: TGCGCCAGCAGCTTGGGACTAGCAGAAATAGCTAGCACAGATACGCAGTATTTT
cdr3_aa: CASSLGLAEIASTDTQYF

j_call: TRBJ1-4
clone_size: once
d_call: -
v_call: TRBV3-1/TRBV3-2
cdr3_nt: TGTGCCAGCAGCCCTAAGAGAGGTGGGGGGATAGCTGAAAAACTGTTTTTT
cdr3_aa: CASSPKRGGGIAEKLFF

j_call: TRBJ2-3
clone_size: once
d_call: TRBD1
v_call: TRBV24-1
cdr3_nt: TGTGCCACCAGTGATGATCAGGGGGCAGATACGCAGTATTTT
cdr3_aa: CATSDDQGADTQYF

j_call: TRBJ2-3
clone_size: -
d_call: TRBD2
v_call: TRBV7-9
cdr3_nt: TGTGCCAGCAGCCAACTAGCGGGGGGGCTCACAGATACGCAGTATTTT
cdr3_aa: CASSQLAGGLTDTQYF